This T cell receptor (beta chain) was sequenced for a study of T cells after yellow fever vaccination. Overall study findings and caveats: The booster response re-showed most primary clones: more than 95% CD4, more than 70% CD8. Abundant bulk-population clonotypes could contaminate the FACS-sorted repertoires.

UMIs were added to TCR cDNA along with a universal primer site when it was made by 5'RACE template switching. Via MiXCR, TCRdb re-called the 5' RACE reads, giving one row per CDR3 protein. Altogether 500,000 to 550,000 distinct CDR3 sequences are present, 21% being singletons, with the ten largest covering around 16%. As for this clonotype: Its specificity is not known.

Sequencing used PBMCs, obtained 21 days after the first yellow fever vaccination. This sequence originates from a man between 18 and 35 years old who received the YFV17D yellow fever vaccine.

The CDR3 DNA reads TGCAGCGTTCGCCAGGGATCCCCCTACGAGCAGTACTTC. Protein product: CSVRQGSPYEQYF. The V gene is TRBV29-1, the J gene TRBJ2-7; the D gene is possibly TRBD1 (5 bases). From germline, CDR1 is SQVTM and CDR2 ANQGSEA. The length of the CDR3 is 13 residues. Trimming took off 5 bases at V and 2 bases at J, with 13 bases between the two ends.